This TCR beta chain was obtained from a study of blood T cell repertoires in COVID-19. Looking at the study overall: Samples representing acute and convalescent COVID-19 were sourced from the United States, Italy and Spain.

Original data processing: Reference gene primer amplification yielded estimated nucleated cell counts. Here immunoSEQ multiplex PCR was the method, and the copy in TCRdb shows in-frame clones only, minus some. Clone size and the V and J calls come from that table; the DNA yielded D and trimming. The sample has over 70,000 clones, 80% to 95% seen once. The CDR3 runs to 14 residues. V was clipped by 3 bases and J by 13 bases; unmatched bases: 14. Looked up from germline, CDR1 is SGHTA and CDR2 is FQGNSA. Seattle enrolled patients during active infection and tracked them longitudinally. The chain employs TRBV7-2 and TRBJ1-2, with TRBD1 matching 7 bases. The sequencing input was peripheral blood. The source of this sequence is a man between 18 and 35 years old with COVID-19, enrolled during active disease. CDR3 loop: CASSLGTGAGVCTF. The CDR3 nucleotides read TGTGCCAGCAGCTTGGGTACAGGGGCAGGGGTTTGCACCTTC.